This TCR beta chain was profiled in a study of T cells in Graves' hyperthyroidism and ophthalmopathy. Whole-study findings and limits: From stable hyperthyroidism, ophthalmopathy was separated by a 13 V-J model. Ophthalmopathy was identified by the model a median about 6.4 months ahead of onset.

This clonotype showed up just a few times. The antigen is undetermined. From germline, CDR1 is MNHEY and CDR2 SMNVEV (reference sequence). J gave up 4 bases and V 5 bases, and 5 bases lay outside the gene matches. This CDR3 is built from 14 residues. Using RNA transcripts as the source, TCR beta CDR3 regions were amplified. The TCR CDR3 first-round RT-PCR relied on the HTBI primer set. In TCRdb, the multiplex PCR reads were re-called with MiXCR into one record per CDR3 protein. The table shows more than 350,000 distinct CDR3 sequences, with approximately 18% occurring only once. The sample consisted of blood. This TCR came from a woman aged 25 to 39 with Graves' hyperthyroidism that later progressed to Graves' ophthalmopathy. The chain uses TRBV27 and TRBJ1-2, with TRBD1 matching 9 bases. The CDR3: CASSGTGRAYGYTF. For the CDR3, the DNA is TGTGCCAGCAGTGGGACAGGGCGCGCCTATGGCTACACCTTC.